This TCR beta chain stems from a study of blood T cell repertoires in COVID-19. Study-wide context: Whether acute or convalescent, the COVID-19 samples came from the United States, Italy and Spain. Sources were T cells, B-cell-depleted T cells, or PBMCs; the material itself was cDNA or gDNA.

As handled by the study authors: Counts of nucleated cells, estimated from reference gene primer amplification, were obtained. Measured with immunoSEQ multiplex PCR; TCRdb has only the in-frame clones, and not every one. Clone size and V and J calls were adopted from that table, with D and trimming inferred from the DNA. The sample has roughly 80,000 clones, over 75% seen once. The sequenced sample was peripheral blood. The clonotype originates from a man older than 75 with acute or convalescent COVID-19.

CDR3 sequence (DNA): TGTGCCAGCAGCCCACTAGCGAGGAGCTCCTACGAGCAGTACTTC. This gives the protein CASSPLARSSYEQYF. The chain has TRBV7-2 and TRBJ2-7; 7 nucleotides align to TRBD2. This CDR3 comprises 15 residues. Germline CDR1 and CDR2: SGHTA and FQGNSA. J was trimmed by 0 bases and V by 5 bases; bases with no gene match: 7.